The 30 T cell receptor beta chains listed next were all sequenced from one sample in a study of graft-versus-host responses after intestinal transplantation. Method: immunoSEQ multiplex PCR; TCRdb's copy keeps in-frame clones and lacks some. The data contain about 25,000 clones, about 40% of them singletons. The input for sequencing was alloreactive CD4+ T cells from a mixed lymphocyte reaction culture, taken before intestinal transplant. Specified subset: CFSE-low proliferating T cells sorted from roughly six-day pre-transplant mixed lymphocyte reaction (GvH or HvG direction). These TCRs come from a human patient who received an intestinal transplant.

The V call is TRBV5-5, the J call TRBJ2-1; 11 nucleotides align to TRBD2. Per the germline V gene, CDR1 is SGHKS and CDR2 is YYEKEE (reference sequence). V shed 2 bases and J 4 bases; nucleotides not matched to a gene: 2. The CDR3 sequence is 15 residues long. The CDR3 loop is CASSLLAGGYNEQFF. Written as DNA, the CDR3 is TGTGCCAGCAGCTTATTAGCGGGGGGGTACAATGAGCAGTTCTTC.

This sequence joins TRBV6-6 and TRBJ1-5; D ambiguous. The CDR3 sequence is 11 residues long. V shed 6 bases and J shed 6 bases, with 6 bases lying between them. The germline CDR1 and CDR2 sequences are MNHNY and SVGAGI (reference sequence). CDR3 sequence reads: CASSNSQPQHF. CDR3 coding DNA: TGTGCCAGCAGCAACAGTCAGCCCCAGCATTTT.

This clone was picked up a small number of times. The V and J genes are TRBV1 and TRBJ1-4; TRBD1 is the table's D call and was not checked against the DNA. TRBV1 is a pseudogene locus. CDR3 length: 22 residues. The chain's CDR3 is CTSRGPTGVRQGRGETNEKLFF. The CDR3 coding sequence is TGCACCAGCAGGGGGCCCACAGGGGTTCGACAGGGGAGAGGGGAAACTAATGAAAAACTGTTTTTT.

This clone was found a few times. The chain's CDR3 is CASSQAAGDVSYEQYF. CDR3 nucleotides: TGTGCCAGCAGCCAAGCGGCGGGAGATGTTTCCTACGAGCAGTACTTC. J is TRBJ2-7 and V is TRBV4-2; 7 bases match TRBD2. From germline, CDR1 is LGHNA and CDR2 YNFKEQ. J lost 1 base, V lost 1 base, and 7 bases had no gene match. The CDR3 is 16 amino acids.

The rearrangement uses TRBV6-7 and TRBJ1-1; a possible D gene is TRBD1 (6 bases). TRBV6-7 is annotated as an ORF whose role is uncertain. Trimming removed 1 base from V and 4 bases from J, with 19 bases in between. This CDR3 region has 17 residues. This CDR3 is CASSYYIPGAGGTEAFF. In nucleotides, the CDR3 is TGTGCCAGCAGTTACTATATTCCGGGGGCGGGGGGCACTGAAGCTTTCTTT.

This clone is termed medium-sized (0.01 to 0.1%). The J gene is TRBJ1-6, the V gene TRBV25-1; D remains unclear. Germline assignment: CDR1 MGHDK and CDR2 SYGVNS. V dropped 1 base and J dropped 10 bases, with 11 bases sitting between them. This CDR3 contains 14 residues. CDR3 loop: CASSESPRRSPLHF. CDR3 coding DNA: TGTGCCAGCAGTGAATCCCCGCGCCGCTCACCCCTCCACTTT.

The CDR3 DNA sequence: TGTGCCAGCAGTCAGGGGCCAGATACGCAGTATTTT. Protein product: CASSQGPDTQYF. V and J are TRBV2 and TRBJ2-3; D might be TRBD1 (6 bases). V was cut by 5 bases and J by 4 bases, with 7 bases left in between. CDR1 and CDR2 from the germline V gene are SNHLY and FYNNEI. The CDR3 has 12 amino acids.

This chain connects TRBV18 to TRBJ2-1, with 13 bases aligning to TRBD2. Germline V gene data show CDR1 as KGHSH and CDR2 as LQKENI. The CDR3 has 12 amino acids. Trimming removed 1 base from V and 15 bases from J; junction bases left unmatched: 0. CDR3 DNA sequence: TGTGCCAGCTCACCACGGACTAGCGGGAGGTTCTTC. It is translated as CASSPRTSGRFF.

This clone was found a few times. The J gene is TRBJ1-2, the V gene TRBV7-8; D is undetermined. CDR3 length: 13 amino acids. Looked up from germline, CDR1 is SGHVS and CDR2 is FQNEAQ. V dropped 0 bases and J dropped 3 bases, with 5 bases sitting between them. The CDR3 protein is CASSLARDYGYTF. The CDR3 coding sequence is TGTGCCAGCAGCTTAGCGAGGGACTATGGCTACACCTTC.

The chain carries TRBV9 and TRBJ2-2; TRBD2 matches at 9 bases. Looked up from germline, CDR1 is SGDLS and CDR2 is YYNGEE. With V trimmed by 4 bases and J by 4 bases, 8 bases remained unmatched. The CDR3 covers 16 residues. CDR3 region: CASSPRGGVGTGELFF. CDR3 bases: TGTGCCAGCAGCCCCCGCGGGGGGGTAGGCACCGGGGAGCTGTTTTTT.

This clone was observed a few times. The V call is TRBV7-9, the J call TRBJ2-3; D uncertain. The CDR3 has 14 residues. Looked up from germline, CDR1 is SEHNR and CDR2 is FQNEAQ (reference sequence). V lost 3 bases to trimming and J lost 2 bases, with 9 bases between them. CDR3 sequence reads: CASSLSYVTDTQYF. In DNA, the CDR3 is TGTGCCAGCAGCTTGTCCTACGTCACAGATACGCAGTATTTT.

The J gene is TRBJ1-1, the V gene TRBV29-1; the D gene is possibly TRBD1 (6 bases). There are 13 residues in the CDR3. The ends were cut back, 7 bases at V and 1 base at J, with 13 bases in the middle. The germline gives CDR1 SQVTM, CDR2 ANQGSEA. CDR3 protein: CSARLQGNTEAFF. The CDR3, as DNA: TGCAGCGCCCGATTACAGGGGAACACTGAAGCTTTCTTT.

In its sample, this clone was seen a few times. This chain uses TRBV9 with TRBJ1-2; 7 bases match TRBD1. The V and J ends lost 2 bases and 7 bases, in that order; junction bases with no gene match: 5. Germline values: CDR1 SGDLS, CDR2 YYNGEE. CDR3 length equals 13 residues. This chain's CDR3 is CASSVGQDAGYTF. The CDR3 DNA follows: TGTGCCAGCAGCGTCGGACAGGACGCTGGCTACACCTTC.

This clone was seen more than once but under ten times. The chain joins TRBV5-1 to TRBJ2-7; possible D gene TRBD1, 6 bases. Trimming removed 0 bases at V and 4 bases at J, with 8 bases between. Looked up from germline, CDR1 is SGHRS and CDR2 is YFSETQ. The CDR3 spans 13 residues. The CDR3 reads CASSLAGVYEQYF. CDR3 nucleotide sequence: TGCGCCAGCAGCTTGGCAGGGGTTTACGAGCAGTACTTC.

V and J are TRBV19 and TRBJ2-3, with 7 bases aligning to TRBD2. Unmatched junction bases numbered 10, after V lost 1 base and J lost 6 bases. CDR3 length: 16 amino acids. CDR1 is LNHDA, CDR2 SQIVND, per germline (reference sequence). The CDR3 bases are TGTGCCAGTAGTATAGCAGGCGGGAGCTGGCTGGATACGCAGTATTTT. It codes for CASSIAGGSWLDTQYF.

In DNA form, the CDR3 reads TGTGCCAGCAGTTTACTAGAAGAGTCGGAGACCCAGTACTTC. Translating it yields CASSLLEESETQYF. This sequence joins TRBV28 and TRBJ2-5; D not certain. Trimming shortened V by 2 bases and J by 5 bases, and 12 bases separated the two germline ends. Per germline, CDR1 MDHEN and CDR2 SYDVKM. The CDR3 runs to 14 residues.

The rearrangement joins TRBV28 to TRBJ2-3; possible D gene TRBD2, 6 bases. Germline assignment: CDR1 MDHEN and CDR2 SYDVKM. V lost 8 bases, J lost 2 bases, and 8 bases lay in between. This CDR3 is 12 amino acids long. CDR3: CASVADTDTQYF. CDR3 nucleotides: TGTGCCAGCGTAGCGGACACAGATACGCAGTATTTT.

The DNA for the CDR3 is TGTGCCAGCAGCTTGGACGGGAGGGCCACCGGGGAGCTGTTTTTT. Protein sequence: CASSLDGRATGELFF. The V gene is TRBV5-6, the J gene TRBJ2-2, with 8 bases aligning to TRBD2. The CDR3 contains 15 residues. V shed 0 bases and J 4 bases; nucleotides not matched to a gene: 2. CDR1 and CDR2 from the germline V gene are SGHDT and YYEEEE.

The V gene is TRBV4-3, the J gene TRBJ1-6; no clear D. Germline V CDR1 and CDR2: LGHNA, YSLEER. There are 15 residues in the CDR3. V dropped 1 base and J dropped 5 bases, with 9 bases sitting between them. DNA of the CDR3: TGCGCCAGCAGCCAAGGAAGCCTCAATAATTCACCCCTCCACTTT. Its protein product is CASSQGSLNNSPLHF.

In this sample, this clone turned up a few times. This sequence joins TRBV11-3 and TRBJ2-1, with no clear D. There are 14 residues in the CDR3. CDR1 is SGHNT, CDR2 YENEEA, per germline. V lost 3 bases to trimming and J lost 3 bases, with 9 bases between them. CDR3 nucleotides: TGTGCCAGCAGCTTGGGTTCTAGCTACAATGAGCAGTTCTTC. Its protein is CASSLGSSYNEQFF.

CDR3 bases: TGTGCCAGCAGCCGACGGACTAGCGGGAGTACCCACTACAATGAGCAGTTCTTC. This translates into CASSRRTSGSTHYNEQFF. The V gene is TRBV5-6, the J gene TRBJ2-1; 13 bases are a match to TRBD2. The CDR3 is 18 residues long. Germline-derived CDR1 and CDR2 are SGHDT and YYEEEE. The ends lost 4 bases at V and 3 bases at J; junction bases unmatched: 10.

The DNA for the CDR3 is TGCGCCAGCAGCCCAGGAGGGGGCACTAATGAAAAACTGTTTTTT. Translated, it gives CASSPGGGTNEKLFF. V is TRBV5-1 and J is TRBJ1-4, with 7 bases identical to TRBD1. This CDR3 comprises 15 residues. Trimming took 4 bases from V and 2 from J; bases not matched to a gene: 5. The germline V gene has CDR1 SGHRS and CDR2 YFSETQ.

This clone was seen only a few times. This chain uses TRBV6-1 with TRBJ1-2, with TRBD1 as a possible D gene (6 bases). Trimming removed 5 bases from V and 2 bases from J, with 15 bases in between. The CDR3 runs to 15 residues. CDR1 is MNHNS and CDR2 is SASEGT in the germline V gene. The CDR3 loop reads CASSIRGGPNYGYTF. The CDR3 coding sequence is TGTGCCAGCAGTATTAGGGGGGGACCGAACTATGGCTACACCTTC.

This clone was seen a handful of times. This chain links TRBV10-1 with TRBJ1-1; D possibly corresponds to TRBD1 (6 bases). Germline values: CDR1 WNHNN, CDR2 SYGVQD (reference sequence). The V end lost 8 bases, the J end lost 3 bases, and 13 bases lay between the germline ends. The CDR3 spans 13 residues. DNA of the CDR3: TGCGCCAGCCGCCGCCCAGGGGACACTGAAGCTTTCTTT. Translation: CASRRPGDTEAFF.

This clone was counted only a few times. The J gene is TRBJ2-2, the V gene TRBV11-3; 7 bases line up with TRBD2. Germline loops: CDR1 SGHNT, CDR2 YENEEA. Losses at the gene ends were 5 bases for V and 6 bases for J; bases not matched to a gene: 9. This CDR3 has 15 amino acids. The CDR3 nucleotides are TGTGCCAGCAGCCCCGGCGGGAGTATCCCCGGGGAGCTGTTTTTT. Translation gives CASSPGGSIPGELFF. Combining the CDR3 with reference TRBV11-3 and TRBJ2-2 gives the whole variable domain EAGVVQSPRYKIIEKKQPVAFWCNPISGHNTLYWYLQNLGQGPELLIRYENEEAVDDSQLPKDRFSAERLKGVDSTLKIQPAELGDSAVYLCASSPGGSIPGELFFGEGSRLTVL.

The table lists this clone with a few counts. The V gene is TRBV13, the J gene TRBJ2-7, with 8 positions matching TRBD1. Germline V gene lookup returns CDR1 PRHDT and CDR2 FYEKMQ (reference sequence). The CDR3 is 15 residues long. The V and J ends lost 4 bases and 4 bases, in that order; junction bases with no gene match: 9. CDR3 in DNA: TGTGCCAGCAGCTCACCCGGGACAGGAAGGTACGAGCAGTACTTC. This codes for CASSSPGTGRYEQYF. Full variable domain (missing parts from reference TRBV13 and TRBJ2-7): AAGVIQSPRHLIKEKRETATLKCYPIPRHDTVYWYQQGPGQDPQFLISFYEKMQSDKGSIPDRFSAQQFSDYHSELNMSSLELGDSALYFCASSSPGTGRYEQYFGPGTRLTVT.

The V gene is TRBV19, the J gene TRBJ1-2; 11 bases line up with TRBD1. This CDR3 comprises 14 residues. CDR1 is LNHDA and CDR2 is SQIVND in the germline V gene (reference sequence). Germline trimming cut 3 bases from V and 8 bases from J; bases unmatched to any gene: 5. The CDR3 region is CASSIPDRGQGYTF. Here the CDR3 DNA reads TGTGCCAGTAGTATCCCGGACAGGGGGCAGGGCTACACCTTC.

This clone was counted between two and nine times. V usage is TRBV7-2 and J usage is TRBJ2-3; D call uncertain. Germline loops: CDR1 SGHTA, CDR2 FQGNSA. The CDR3 is made up of 14 amino acids. V was shortened by 0 bases and J by 9 bases, with 13 bases between the two germline ends. The CDR3 nucleotides are TGTGCCAGCAGCTTAGCGTACCTAGGCGGCACGCAGTATTTT. Encoded protein: CASSLAYLGGTQYF. The full variable domain, completed using reference TRBV7-2 and TRBJ2-3, is GAGVSQSPSNKVTEKGKDVELRCDPISGHTALYWYRQSLGQGLEFLIYFQGNSAPDKSGLPSDRFSAERTGGSVSTLTIQRTQQEDSAVYLCASSLAYLGGTQYFGPGTRLTVL.

This clone was observed a single time. V gene TRBV2 combines with J gene TRBJ2-2, with 9 bases fitting TRBD2. V shed 3 bases, J shed 5 bases, and the junction held 7 bases outside the gene matches. CDR1 and CDR2 (germline): SNHLY, FYNNEI. The CDR3 loop spans 16 amino acids. This chain's CDR3 is CASSEESSGITGELFF. The DNA for the CDR3 is TGTGCCAGCAGTGAGGAGTCTAGCGGGATTACCGGGGAGCTGTTTTTT. The variable domain in full, with the rest retrieved from reference TRBV2 and TRBJ2-2, is EPEVTQTPSHQVTQMGQEVILRCVPISNHLYFYWYRQILGQKVEFLVSFYNNEISEKSEIFDDQFSVERPDGSNFTLKIRSTKLEDSAMYFCASSEESSGITGELFFGEGSRLTVL.

This clone was observed once. The rearrangement uses TRBV6-5 and TRBJ1-2; 8 bases map to TRBD1. V shed 5 bases and J 0 bases; nucleotides not matched to a gene: 2. CDR1 and CDR2 (germline): MNHEY, SVGAGI. The CDR3 spans 14 residues. Here the CDR3 DNA reads TGTGCCAGCAGTCGGACAGGGCCTAACTATGGCTACACCTTC. It encodes CASSRTGPNYGYTF.